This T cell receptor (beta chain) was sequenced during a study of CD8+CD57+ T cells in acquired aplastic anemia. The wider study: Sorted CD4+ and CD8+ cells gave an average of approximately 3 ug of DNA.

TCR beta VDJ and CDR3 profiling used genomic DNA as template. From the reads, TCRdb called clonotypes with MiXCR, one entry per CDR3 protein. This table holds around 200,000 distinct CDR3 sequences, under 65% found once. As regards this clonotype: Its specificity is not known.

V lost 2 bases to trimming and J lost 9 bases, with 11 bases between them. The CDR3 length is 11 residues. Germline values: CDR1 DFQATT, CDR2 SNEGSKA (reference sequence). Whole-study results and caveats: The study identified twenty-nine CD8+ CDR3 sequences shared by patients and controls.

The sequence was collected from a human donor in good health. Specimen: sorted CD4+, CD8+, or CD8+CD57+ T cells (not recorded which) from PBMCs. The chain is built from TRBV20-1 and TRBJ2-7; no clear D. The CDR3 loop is CSARIPAGQYF. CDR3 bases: TGCAGTGCTAGAATCCCGGCTGGGCAGTACTTC.